Given below is one TCR beta chain in context. What it binds is not known. The data belong to a study of cytomegalovirus exposure and HLA in healthy donors. The CDR3 loop spans 13 amino acids. Germline CDR1 SGHRS, CDR2 YFSETQ. PCR primers comprised 60 Vbeta and 13 Jbeta primers. Measured with immunoSEQ multiplex PCR; TCRdb has only the in-frame clones, and not every one. The sample comprises approximately 150,000 clones, approximately 77% of which are singletons, and 0.94% rests with the top ten. Study-level points and caveats: Upon later analysis, TCR association rates were observed to vary by HLA locus, being highest for DRB1 and lowest for HLA-C. As a later analysis showed, a missense DCLRE1C variant was linked to trimming of TCR beta V- and J-genes.

This TCR came from a woman aged 55-70 years in good health and CMV-seronegative. The chain employs TRBV5-1 and TRBJ2-5, with 8 bases that match TRBD2. Matching the DNA end better, TRBJ2-7 makes the J call doubtful. Sequencing used PBMCs. CDR3 in DNA: TGCGCCAGCAGCTTCACTAGCGGCTACGAGCAGTACTTC. It yields the protein CASSFTSGYEQYF.